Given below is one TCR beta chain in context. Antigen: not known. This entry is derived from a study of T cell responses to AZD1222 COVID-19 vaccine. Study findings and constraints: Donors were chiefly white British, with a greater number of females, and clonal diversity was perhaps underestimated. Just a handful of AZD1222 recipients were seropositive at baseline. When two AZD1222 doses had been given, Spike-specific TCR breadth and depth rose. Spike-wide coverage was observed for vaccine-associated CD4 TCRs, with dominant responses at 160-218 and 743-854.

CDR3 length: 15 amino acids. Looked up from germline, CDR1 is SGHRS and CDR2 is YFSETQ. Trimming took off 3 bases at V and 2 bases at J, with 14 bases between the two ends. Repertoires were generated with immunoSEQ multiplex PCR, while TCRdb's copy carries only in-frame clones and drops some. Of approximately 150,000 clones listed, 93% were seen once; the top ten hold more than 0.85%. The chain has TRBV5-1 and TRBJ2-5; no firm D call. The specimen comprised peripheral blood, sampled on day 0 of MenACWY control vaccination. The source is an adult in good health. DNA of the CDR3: TGCGCCAGCAGCTCGCGCCTTGGCGGTCAAGAGACCCAGTACTTC. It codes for CASSSRLGGQETQYF.